This T cell receptor beta chain was captured by sequencing in a study of T cell changes during pregnancy in multiple sclerosis. The data were produced by immunoSEQ multiplex PCR, yet TCRdb's version contains in-frame clones alone and is incomplete. The repertoire includes tens of thousands of clones, approximately 92% of them detected once, and approximately 8% sits in the top ten. Germline V CDR1 and CDR2: MRHNA, SNTAGT. The length of the CDR3 is 15 residues. V lost 2 bases and J lost 1, with 8 bases in between. The chain employs TRBV6-4 and TRBJ1-4, with D perhaps matching TRBD1 (6 bases). The sequencing here drew on CD8+ T cells from peripheral blood mononuclear cells, taken in the second trimester of pregnancy. This clonotype was sampled from a female donor with multiple sclerosis, enrolled in a pregnancy study. The CDR3 spells CASSDKQGTNEKLFF. For the CDR3, the DNA is TGTGCCAGCAGTGACAAACAGGGAACTAATGAAAAACTGTTTTTT.